One T cell receptor beta chain is described in this entry. Repertoires were generated with immunoSEQ multiplex PCR, while TCRdb's copy carries only in-frame clones and drops some. The table has about 98,000 clones, over 60% seen once. This sample stems from a study of control samples from healthy donors and cancer patients. Germline CDR1 MNHEY, CDR2 SVGAGI. CDR3 size: 16 residues. V lost 3 bases and J lost 6, with 17 bases in between. Sequences were obtained from blood. This TCR derives from a woman aged 25-40 years in good health. The J gene is TRBJ2-2, the V gene TRBV6-5, with a possible D match to TRBD1 (6 bases). The CDR3 here is CASSYTRLSGAGELFF. The CDR3 DNA follows: TGTGCCAGCAGTTATACACGCCTTTCAGGGGCCGGGGAGCTGTTTTTT.